The present T cell receptor (beta chain) was sequenced within a study of blood T cell repertoires in COVID-19. Whole-study context: Acute-phase and convalescent COVID-19 samples originated in the United States, Italy and Spain. Sample material is recorded as cDNA or gDNA derived from T cells, B-cell-depleted T cells, or PBMCs.

Per the original methods: Researchers report that nucleated cell counts were estimated from reference gene primer amplification. Sequenced by immunoSEQ multiplex PCR; TCRdb stores in-frame clones only, minus some. Clonal size and the V and J genes are those of that table, whereas D and trimming came from the DNA. The sample lists about 200,000 clones, 84% occurring once. This receptor was taken from a woman between 45 and 60 years old with active or convalescent COVID-19. Material for sequencing was peripheral blood.

CDR3 residues: CASSILSGRSYNEQFF. The DNA for the CDR3 is TGTGCCAGCAGCATCCTTAGCGGGAGGTCCTACAATGAGCAGTTCTTC. The genes are TRBV7-9 and TRBJ2-1; 10 bases map to TRBD2. The germline V gene has CDR1 SEHNR and CDR2 FQNEAQ (reference sequence). CDR3 length equals 16 residues. V dropped 5 bases and J dropped 1; count of bases not matched to a gene: 5.